The 4 T cell receptor beta chains presented below share a single source sample, sequenced in a study of synovial regulatory T cells in juvenile arthritis (dated by TCRdb to the mid-2010s). Their target antigens are unknown. What the work shows at the level of the full study, not this receptor alone: Compared with other blood Treg cells, blood iaTreg cells had lower TCR diversity, a finding consistent with antigen-driven expansion.

Library preparation was by the immunoSEQ multiplex PCR assay. The table comes from immuneACCESS by way of TCRdb, which keeps in-frame sequences with V and J called. Part of the clones is missing from these tables; in studies checked, under half for an unresolved V gene and the rest for unknown reasons. The sample's table lists a count of over a thousand clones. Under 4.5% of the sample goes to the ten largest clones. Sequencing input: Treg cells from blood. The cell subset or site label here, explained by the study, means: HLA-DR+ inflammation-associated blood Treg cells. The source is a donor between 2 and 35 years old with juvenile idiopathic arthritis.

By frequency, this clone registers medium-sized. This chain connects TRBV6-1 to TRBJ2-1; TCRdb selects TRBD1, and the lack of DNA leaves this call unchecked. Looked up from germline, CDR1 is MNHNS and CDR2 is SASEGT. The CDR3 sequence is 14 residues long. DNA was not recorded. This CDR3 reads CASSGRQGANEQFF.

Frequency places this clone as medium-sized. The chain uses TRBV15 and TRBJ1-2; TCRdb lists TRBD1, though no DNA is available to test this call. This CDR3 region has 14 residues. This entry has no DNA. Germline V gene sequence: CDR1 LNHNV, CDR2 YYDKDF (reference sequence). CDR3 region: CATSRAGQGYGYTF.

Its frequency marks this clone as medium-sized (0.01 to 0.1%). This chain's CDR3 is CASSTRGHSGNTIYF. The rearrangement uses TRBV6-5 and TRBJ1-3; with no DNA, the TCRdb D assignment of TRBD1 cannot be verified. CDR3 length equals 15 residues. A DNA sequence was not provided. The germline gives CDR1 MNHEY, CDR2 SVGAGI.

This clone is labeled large based on frequency. The gene calls are TRBV7-8 and TRBJ2-7. Germline V gene lookup returns CDR1 SGHVS and CDR2 FQNEAQ. The CDR3 loop spans 14 amino acids. Only the protein sequence is given. The CDR3 region is CASSFRGVGYEQYF. The full variable domain, with the rest looked up from reference TRBV7-8 and TRBJ2-7, is GAGVSQSPRYKVAKRGQDVALRCDPISGHVSLFWYQQALGQGPEFLTYFQNEAQLDKSGLPSDRFFAERPEGSVSTLKIQRTQQEDSAVYLCASSFRGVGYEQYFGPGTRLTVT.